This T cell receptor beta chain was captured in a study of blood T cell repertoires in COVID-19. Study background: From the United States, Italy and Spain came samples of acute and convalescent COVID-19.

How the authors handled the data: The assay estimated nucleated cells by amplifying reference gene primers. Assay used: immunoSEQ multiplex PCR; TCRdb lists only in-frame clones, some missing. The V and J calls and the clone size are those of that table, but D and trimming were determined from the DNA. The sample includes around 160,000 clones, just under 85% of them seen just once. There are 15 residues in the CDR3. From germline, CDR1 is MDHEN and CDR2 SYDVKM. Trimming shortened V by 6 bases and J by 1 base, and 15 bases separated the two germline ends. Sequenced sample: peripheral blood. The TCR was taken from a middle-aged woman with active or convalescent COVID-19. The genes are TRBV28 and TRBJ1-1, with TRBD1 as a possible D gene (6 bases). The CDR3: CASRPSRGWNTEAFF. As DNA, the CDR3 is TGTGCCAGCAGGCCCTCGAGGGGGTGGAACACTGAAGCTTTCTTT.